This T cell receptor beta chain comes out of a study of cytomegalovirus exposure and HLA in healthy donors. For the study at large: Genetic ancestry analysis placed around four fifths of the 300 to 400 donors that were genotyped in the Caucasian-associated cluster. Study-level findings and limits: HLA allele associations emerged for roughly 16,000 TCR beta sequences in a later analysis, at 0.05 false discovery rate. In an earlier analysis, about 90% or about 30%: the productive usage of most TCR beta V segments.

With regard to this clone: What it recognizes is unknown.

The study ran its PCR with 60 Vbeta and 13 Jbeta primers. Sequencing used immunoSEQ multiplex PCR; TCRdb keeps in-frame clones, though not all of them. Counted here are fewer than 250,000 clones, 60% to 85% occurring once; the ten biggest clones make up 15% to 17%. The CDR3 is 17 amino acids. CDR1 and CDR2 from the germline V gene are LGHNA and YNFKEQ. Trimming left V 0 bases short and J 0 bases short, with 14 bases between. This receptor was obtained from a man aged 40-49 years in good health and CMV-seronegative. The rearrangement links TRBV4-2 to TRBJ1-1, with D perhaps matching TRBD1 (5 bases). Sequenced material: PBMCs. In DNA, the CDR3 is TGTGCCAGCAGCCAAGAAACGGGGGGGACGGTGAACACTGAAGCTTTCTTT. Translation gives CASSQETGGTVNTEAFF.